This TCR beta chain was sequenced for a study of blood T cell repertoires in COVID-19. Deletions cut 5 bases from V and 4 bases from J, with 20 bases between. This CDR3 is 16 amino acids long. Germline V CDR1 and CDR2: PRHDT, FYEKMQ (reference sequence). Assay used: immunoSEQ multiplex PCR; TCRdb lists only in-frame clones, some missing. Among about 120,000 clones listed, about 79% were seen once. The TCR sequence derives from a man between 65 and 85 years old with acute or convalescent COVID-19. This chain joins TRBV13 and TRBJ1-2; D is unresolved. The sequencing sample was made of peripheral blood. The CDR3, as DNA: TGTGCCAGCAGCCCAACCCCCACAGTCGGATTCTATGGCTACACCTTC. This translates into CASSPTPTVGFYGYTF.